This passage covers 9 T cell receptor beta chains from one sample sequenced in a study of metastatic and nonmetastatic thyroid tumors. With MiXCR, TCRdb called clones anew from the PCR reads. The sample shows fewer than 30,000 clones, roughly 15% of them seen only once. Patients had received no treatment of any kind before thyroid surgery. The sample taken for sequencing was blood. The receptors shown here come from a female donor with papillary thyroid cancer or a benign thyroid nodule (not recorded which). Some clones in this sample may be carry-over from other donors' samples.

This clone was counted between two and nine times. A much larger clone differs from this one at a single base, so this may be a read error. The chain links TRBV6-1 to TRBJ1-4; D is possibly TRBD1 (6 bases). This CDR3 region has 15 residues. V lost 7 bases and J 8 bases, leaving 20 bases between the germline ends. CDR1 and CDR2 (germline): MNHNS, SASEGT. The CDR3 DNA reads TGTGCCAGCACCGAGCCACCAGGGGTCTGGGAAAAACTGTTTTTT. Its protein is CASTEPPGVWEKLFF.

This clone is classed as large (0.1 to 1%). The CDR3 is CASKTSGTSGYNEQFF. CDR3 coding DNA: TGTGCCAGCAAGACGTCCGGGACTAGCGGATACAATGAGCAGTTCTTC. The chain uses TRBV27 and TRBJ2-1; the match to TRBD2 covers 11 bases. CDR3 size: 16 residues. Trimming removed 7 bases from V and 4 bases from J; junction bases left unmatched: 9. Germline CDR1 MNHEY, CDR2 SMNVEV (reference sequence).

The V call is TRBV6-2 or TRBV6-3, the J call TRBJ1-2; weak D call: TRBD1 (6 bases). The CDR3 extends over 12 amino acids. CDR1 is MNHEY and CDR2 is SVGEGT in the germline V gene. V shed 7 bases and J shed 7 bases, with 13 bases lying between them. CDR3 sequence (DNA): TGTGCCAGCACAAAACAGGGAAGTGGCTACACCTTC. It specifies CASTKQGSGYTF.

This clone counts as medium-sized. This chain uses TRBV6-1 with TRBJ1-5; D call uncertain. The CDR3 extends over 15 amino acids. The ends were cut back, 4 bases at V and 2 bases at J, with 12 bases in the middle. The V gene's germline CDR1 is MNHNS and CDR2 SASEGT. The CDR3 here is CASSASTPGNQPQHF. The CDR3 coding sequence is TGTGCCAGCAGTGCTTCGACCCCCGGCAATCAGCCCCAGCATTTT.

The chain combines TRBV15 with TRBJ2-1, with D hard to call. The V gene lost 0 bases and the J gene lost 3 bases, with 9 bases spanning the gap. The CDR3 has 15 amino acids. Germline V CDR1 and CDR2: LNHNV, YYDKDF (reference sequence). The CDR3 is CATSRDSGRYNEQFF. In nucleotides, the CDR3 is TGTGCCACCAGCAGAGATTCAGGACGCTACAATGAGCAGTTCTTC.

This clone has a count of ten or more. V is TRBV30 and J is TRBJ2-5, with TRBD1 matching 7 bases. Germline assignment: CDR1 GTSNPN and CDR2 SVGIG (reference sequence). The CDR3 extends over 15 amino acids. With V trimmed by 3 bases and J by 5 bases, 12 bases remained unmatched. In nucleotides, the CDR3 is TGTGCCTGGAGCGGATTCCGGACAGGCGGGGAGACCCAGTACTTC. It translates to CAWSGFRTGGETQYF.

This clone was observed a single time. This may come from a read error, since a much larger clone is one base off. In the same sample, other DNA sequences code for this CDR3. Here the CDR3 reads CASSGNPGQGTDTQYF. DNA for the CDR3: TGTGCCAGCAGCGGAAACCCTGGACAGGGCACTGATACGCAGTATTTT. The chain couples TRBV9 to TRBJ2-3, with TRBD1 matching over 8 bases. The CDR3 sequence is 16 residues long. Germline V gene sequence: CDR1 SGDLS, CDR2 YYNGEE.

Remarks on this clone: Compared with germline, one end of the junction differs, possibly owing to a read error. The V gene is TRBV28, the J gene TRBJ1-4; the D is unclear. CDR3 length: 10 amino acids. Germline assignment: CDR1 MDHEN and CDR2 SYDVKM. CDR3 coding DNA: TGTGCCACCCCCCCCCCCCCGCTGGGTTTT. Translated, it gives CATPPPPLGF.

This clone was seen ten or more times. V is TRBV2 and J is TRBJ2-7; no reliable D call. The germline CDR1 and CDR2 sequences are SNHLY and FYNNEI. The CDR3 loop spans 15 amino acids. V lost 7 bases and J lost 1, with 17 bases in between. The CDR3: CASILEPRRSYEQYF. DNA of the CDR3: TGTGCCAGCATTCTAGAACCCCGGCGGTCCTACGAGCAGTACTTC.